This entry describes one TCR beta chain. Its antigen is still unknown. Base qualities are not recorded, but no much larger clone differs from it by a single base. The library was prepared using the immunoSEQ multiplex PCR assay. TCRdb's version of the immuneACCESS table is confined to in-frame rearrangements and falls short of the full clone set. An unresolved V gene accounts for under half of the shortfall where checked; the remainder is of unknown origin. Here the sample has 450,000 to 650,000 clones; around 78% occur a single time. About 0.013% of the sample lies in the top ten. Measured from the cysteine to the phenylalanine, the CDR3 is 15 residues long. Only the CDR3 DNA is retained, 45 bases long and in frame from the first base. From the germline V gene, CDR1 is SQVTM and CDR2 is ANQGSEA. After removal of 6 bases from V and 5 bases from J, the junction retains 15 bases not matched to a gene.

The data derive from a study of shared T cell receptors in the human thymus (dated by TCRdb to 2020 to 2023). Concerning the study at large: The study examined how self-reactive, shared T-cell receptor alpha chains are generated in the human thymus.

These records were also assigned to another study, of human thymus T cells. Drawing on the second study: The donors were immunologically healthy infants in Finland who had open corrective cardiac surgery for congenital heart defects. Thymus tissue was obtained as surgical resects removed during corrective cardiac surgery. Both the thymic and the peripheral blood repertoires appeared to show biased V and J gene segment usage. According to the related research, thymic TCR repertoires were highly overlapping among unrelated individuals. The study used fewer than ten infant thymus samples plus four related peripheral blood samples to characterize TCR alpha and beta repertoires. The cohort included about 6 male and a couple of female infants, with donor ages spanning 7 to 244 days. Thymocytes were released mechanically from tissue and stored at -70 °C as pellets of 10-30 million cells. A QIAsymphony instrument was used to extract genomic DNA from frozen cell pellets. The immunoSEQ multiplex PCR assay was used to amplify the TCRB and TCRAD loci from a standardized quantity of quality-controlled genomic DNA. Amplicons spanned the V(D)J region at a length sufficient to cover the CDR3 and identify V and J genes. Amplicon sequencing was performed on an Illumina platform through the commercial immunoSEQ service. Primer bias and sequencing errors were corrected as previously described, and TCRAD and TCRB were defined on the basis of the IMGT database. Repertoires were analysed with immunoSEQ Analyzer 3.0 and VDJTools, covering basic statistics, V/J segment usage, diversity estimates, rarefaction and pairwise overlap. Diversity was estimated using the Chao1, ChaoE, Efron-Thisted, Shannon and inverse Simpson indices, and was also estimated on datasets down-sampled to the size of the smallest sample. Repertoire overlap used strict matching of CDR3 nucleotide sequence, V gene and J gene, with Jaccard-based multidimensional scaling clustering. On average, thymus samples yielded hundreds of thousands of unique TCRB clonotypes, whereas blood samples yielded roughly 80,000.

The chain employs TRBV29-1 and TRBJ1-1; the junction holds 7 bases that match TRBD1. The sequenced sample consisted of thymocytes. The source of this sequence is a boy in the first two years of life with a congenital heart defect. Donor details come from another sample of the same person, matched by shared clones. The CDR3 here reads CSVDELGGPWTEAFF. The nucleotide sequence reads TGCAGCGTCGACGAGTTAGGGGGCCCCTGGACTGAAGCTTTCTTT.